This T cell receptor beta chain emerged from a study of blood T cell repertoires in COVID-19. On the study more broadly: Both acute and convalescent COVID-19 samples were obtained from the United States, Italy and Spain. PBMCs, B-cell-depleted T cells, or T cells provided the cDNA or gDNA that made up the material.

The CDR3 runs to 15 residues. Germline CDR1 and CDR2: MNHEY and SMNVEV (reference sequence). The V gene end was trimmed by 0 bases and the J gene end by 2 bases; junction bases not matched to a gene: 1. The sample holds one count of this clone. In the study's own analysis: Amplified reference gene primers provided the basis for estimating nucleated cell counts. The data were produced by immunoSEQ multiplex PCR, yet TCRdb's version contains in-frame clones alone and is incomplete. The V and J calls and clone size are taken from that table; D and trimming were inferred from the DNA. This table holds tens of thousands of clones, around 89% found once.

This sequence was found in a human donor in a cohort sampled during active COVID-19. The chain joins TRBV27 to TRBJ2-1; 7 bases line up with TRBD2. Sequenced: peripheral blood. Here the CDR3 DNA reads TGTGCCAGCAGTTTATCGGGACTAACCTACAATGAGCAGTTCTTC. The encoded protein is CASSLSGLTYNEQFF.